A single sample gave rise to the 25 T cell receptor beta chains below, sequenced in a study of blood T cell repertoires in COVID-19. Method: immunoSEQ multiplex PCR; TCRdb's copy keeps in-frame clones and lacks some. The sample contains 200,000 to 250,000 clones, about 85% of which appear only once. Sequencing was performed on peripheral blood. Receptor source: a man between 40 and 49 years old with acute or convalescent COVID-19.

This rearrangement joins TRBV6-1 to TRBJ2-1; TRBD2 matches 8 bases. The length of the CDR3 is 14 residues. CDR1 is MNHNS and CDR2 is SASEGT in the germline V gene. J gave up 7 bases and V 3 bases, and 5 bases lay outside the gene matches. The CDR3: CASSDPGGWNEQFF. The DNA of the CDR3 is TGTGCCAGCAGTGACCCGGGGGGGTGGAATGAGCAGTTCTTC.

The gene calls are TRBV2 and TRBJ2-7, with 8 bases identical to TRBD2. Germline V CDR1 and CDR2: SNHLY, FYNNEI. The CDR3 totals 15 residues. With 8 bases clipped from V and 6 bases from J, the junction kept 15 bases outside the gene matches. CDR3 protein: CASARAGGAIGEQYF. The CDR3 DNA sequence: TGTGCCAGCGCTAGGGCCGGGGGGGCAATAGGCGAGCAGTACTTC. The full variable domain, with the rest looked up from reference TRBV2 and TRBJ2-7, is EPEVTQTPSHQVTQMGQEVILRCVPISNHLYFYWYRQILGQKVEFLVSFYNNEISEKSEIFDDQFSVERPDGSNFTLKIRSTKLEDSAMYFCASARAGGAIGEQYFGPGTRLTVT.

The CDR3 loop is CASSSLGDTEAFF. DNA of the CDR3: TGTGCCAGCAGTTCCCTCGGAGACACTGAAGCTTTCTTT. V is TRBV2 and J is TRBJ1-1, with unresolved D. Per the germline V gene, CDR1 is SNHLY and CDR2 is FYNNEI. The CDR3 runs to 13 residues. Trimming removed 5 bases at V and 3 bases at J, with 10 bases between.

The chain couples TRBV5-1 to TRBJ1-1; no definite D call. The CDR3 is made up of 14 amino acids. The V gene's germline CDR1 is SGHRS and CDR2 YFSETQ. V was clipped by 0 bases and J by 2 bases, with 8 bases between them. The CDR3 reads CASSLELFNTEAFF. CDR3 sequence (DNA): TGCGCCAGCAGCTTGGAGCTCTTTAACACTGAAGCTTTCTTT.

The chain uses TRBV28 and TRBJ2-1; 12 positions agree with TRBD2. This CDR3 region has 15 residues. V dropped 6 bases and J dropped 8; count of bases not matched to a gene: 8. Germline V gives CDR1 MDHEN, CDR2 SYDVKM. This chain's CDR3 is CASRSPSGGVDEQFF. The CDR3 nucleotides read TGTGCCAGCAGATCACCTAGCGGGGGGGTTGATGAGCAGTTCTTC.

The chain carries TRBV7-3 and TRBJ1-1; no clear D. Trimming cost V 6 bases and J 1 base, with 9 bases left between them. Germline CDR1 and CDR2: SGHTA and FQGTGA. The CDR3 runs to 13 residues. DNA for the CDR3: TGTGCCAGCAGGCGGGCCCCGAACACTGAAGCTTTCTTT. Protein sequence: CASRRAPNTEAFF.

The genes are TRBV11-2 and TRBJ2-2; a weak D match, TRBD1 (6 bases). V gave up 5 bases and J gave up 6 bases, with 10 bases separating them. The CDR3 has 13 amino acids. CDR1 is SGHAT, CDR2 FQNNGV, per germline. CDR3 DNA: TGTGCCAGCAGCGCAACAGGGCCCGGGGAGCTGTTTTTT. Its translation is CASSATGPGELFF.

This clone was counted a single time. V is TRBV11-3 and J is TRBJ2-3; 16 bases fit TRBD2. The CDR3 contains 19 residues. With 5 bases clipped from V and 0 bases from J, the junction kept 8 bases outside the gene matches. Germline CDR1 SGHNT, CDR2 YENEEA. CDR3 protein: CASSDRAGLAGGSTDTQYF. In nucleotides, the CDR3 is TGTGCCAGCAGCGACCGAGCGGGACTAGCGGGGGGGAGCACAGATACGCAGTATTTT.

The chain couples TRBV7-6 to TRBJ2-2; D perhaps matches TRBD1 (5 bases). Per germline, CDR1 SGHVS and CDR2 FNYEAQ. CDR3 size: 13 residues. The V end was cut by 5 bases, the J end by 6 bases, with 10 bases between. CDR3 sequence: CASSPTEAGELFF. In DNA, the CDR3 is TGTGCCAGCAGCCCGACAGAGGCCGGGGAGCTGTTTTTT.

V gene TRBV5-6 combines with J gene TRBJ2-7; D might be TRBD2 (5 bases). CDR3 length: 14 residues. V was pared by 4 bases and J by 2 bases, with 13 bases between. Per the germline V gene, CDR1 is SGHDT and CDR2 is YYEEEE. The DNA for the CDR3 is TGTGCCAGCAGCCCGCGCCCGGGAACCTACGAGCAGTACTTC. This encodes CASSPRPGTYEQYF.

Comments on this clone: At one boundary the junction diverges from the germline segment, which might be a read error. The chain is built from TRBV6-2 or TRBV6-3 and TRBJ1-2; the match to TRBD1 covers 8 bases. The CDR3 length is 13 residues. Per the germline V gene, CDR1 is MNHEY and CDR2 is SVGEGT. DNA for the CDR3: TGTGCCGGCAGCCCGGACAGGGTCTATGGCTACACCTTC. Its protein product is CAGSPDRVYGYTF.

The chain links TRBV6-5 to TRBJ1-5, with D possibly being TRBD1 (5 bases). V lost 5 bases and J 0 bases, leaving 8 bases between the germline ends. This CDR3 contains 14 residues. CDR1 is MNHEY, CDR2 SVGAGI, per germline. The chain's CDR3 is CASSTGFSNQPQHF. Here the CDR3 DNA reads TGTGCCAGCAGTACAGGTTTTAGCAATCAGCCCCAGCATTTT.

J is TRBJ2-2 and V is TRBV6-5; 9 bases fit TRBD2. This CDR3 spans 15 amino acids. Germline loops: CDR1 MNHEY, CDR2 SVGAGI. V shed 6 bases, J shed 4 bases, and the junction held 6 bases outside the gene matches. Written as DNA, the CDR3 is TGTGCCAGCAGGCCTAGCGGGGAGAGCACCGGGGAGCTGTTTTTT. The encoded protein is CASRPSGESTGELFF.

The chain employs TRBV7-2 and TRBJ1-5, with D tentatively TRBD1 (6 bases). The germline CDR1 and CDR2 sequences are SGHTA and FQGNSA. There are 14 residues in the CDR3. Trimming removed 3 bases from V and 6 bases from J, with 12 bases in between. CDR3: CASSLARGGQPQHF. Here the CDR3 DNA reads TGTGCCAGCAGCTTGGCCAGGGGCGGTCAGCCCCAGCATTTT.

CDR3 DNA: TGTGCCAGTAGTATTTTGAGCCAGGTGAATTCACCCCTCCACTTT. It codes for CASSILSQVNSPLHF. The rearrangement uses TRBV19 and TRBJ1-6; D is ambiguous. The germline gives CDR1 LNHDA, CDR2 SQIVND (reference sequence). The germline V and J ends were trimmed by 3 bases and 7 bases, with 13 bases remaining between them. The CDR3 runs 15 residues.

The chain uses TRBV10-1 and TRBJ1-1; D call uncertain. The CDR3 sequence is 13 residues long. With 6 bases removed from V and 1 base from J, the gap between germline ends came to 9 bases. Germline CDR1 WNHNN, CDR2 SYGVQD (reference sequence). The CDR3 coding sequence is TGCGCCAGCAGCCGCACTACGAACACTGAAGCTTTCTTT. Translated: CASSRTTNTEAFF.

V is TRBV6-2 or TRBV6-3 and J is TRBJ1-3; TRBD1 matches 9 bases. V lost 5 bases to trimming and J lost 3 bases; unmatched junction nucleotides: 8. This CDR3 region has 16 residues. Looked up from germline, CDR1 is MNHEY and CDR2 is SVGEGT. CDR3 sequence: CASSREGQGDGNTIYF. As DNA, the CDR3 is TGTGCCAGCAGTCGAGAGGGACAGGGCGATGGAAACACCATATATTTT.

The chain carries TRBV5-1 and TRBJ1-6; a weak D match, TRBD1 (6 bases). The germline gives CDR1 SGHRS, CDR2 YFSETQ. Trimming cost V 4 bases and J 8 bases, with 16 bases left between them. The CDR3 extends over 15 amino acids. CDR3 protein: CASSARTVEDSPLHF. The CDR3 nucleotides read TGCGCCAGCAGCGCCAGGACAGTTGAAGATTCACCCCTCCACTTT.

The chain uses TRBV29-1 and TRBJ1-1; TRBD1 matches at 7 bases. With 4 bases clipped from V and 0 bases from J, the junction kept 8 bases outside the gene matches. This CDR3 is 15 amino acids long. CDR1 SQVTM and CDR2 ANQGSEA come from the germline V gene. The CDR3 is CSVGQGVRMNTEAFF. The CDR3 DNA reads as TGCAGCGTTGGACAGGGCGTACGAATGAACACTGAAGCTTTCTTT.

The V gene is TRBV11-1, the J gene TRBJ1-4; D is undetermined. Germline V gives CDR1 SGHAT, CDR2 FQDESV (reference sequence). CDR3 length equals 14 residues. Trimming took 8 bases from V and 3 from J, leaving 13 bases between them. CDR3 nucleotides: TGTGCCAGCGGATTAGGTGCGGCTAATGAAAAACTGTTTTTT. Amino acid sequence: CASGLGAANEKLFF. Full variable domain (missing parts from reference TRBV11-1 and TRBJ1-4): EAEVAQSPRYKITEKSQAVAFWCDPISGHATLYWYRQILGQGPELLVQFQDESVVDDSQLPKDRFSAERLKGVDSTLKIQPAELGDSAMYLCASGLGAANEKLFFGSGTQLSVL.

This chain joins TRBV7-3 and TRBJ2-5; the match to TRBD2 covers 14 bases. Germline trimming cut 5 bases from V and 0 bases from J; bases unmatched to any gene: 8. Germline-derived CDR1 and CDR2 are SGHTA and FQGTGA. The CDR3 consists of 18 residues. The CDR3 here is CASSLGLAGGPYQETQYF. CDR3 bases: TGTGCCAGCAGCCTCGGACTAGCGGGGGGTCCGTACCAAGAGACCCAGTACTTC. The whole variable domain, remainder taken from reference TRBV7-3 and TRBJ2-5, is GAGVSQTPSNKVTEKGKYVELRCDPISGHTALYWYRQSLGQGPEFLIYFQGTGAADDSGLPNDRFFAVRPEGSVSTLKIQRTERGDSAVYLCASSLGLAGGPYQETQYFGPGTRLLVL.

This rearrangement joins TRBV28 to TRBJ2-5, with D possibly matching TRBD2 (6 bases). Per the germline V gene, CDR1 is MDHEN and CDR2 is SYDVKM. The germline V and J ends were trimmed by 3 bases and 5 bases, with 19 bases remaining between them. The CDR3 spans 16 residues. This chain's CDR3 is CASSFNRDWRWETQYF. In DNA form, the CDR3 reads TGTGCCAGCAGTTTCAACCGGGACTGGAGGTGGGAGACCCAGTACTTC.

This rearrangement joins TRBV29-1 to TRBJ1-2; 9 bases align to TRBD1. The junction had 6 bases not matched to a gene; V was cut back by 5 bases and J by 8 bases. CDR1 is SQVTM, CDR2 ANQGSEA, per germline. This CDR3 is 12 amino acids long. The CDR3 DNA reads as TGCAGCGTTATACAGGGGGCGCAGGGCTACACCTTC. It specifies CSVIQGAQGYTF.

This chain's CDR3 is CASSLRTGLDEQYF. The CDR3 coding sequence is TGTGCCAGCAGCCTCCGGACAGGTCTAGACGAGCAGTACTTC. The chain employs TRBV11-2 and TRBJ2-7; TRBD1 aligns across 7 bases. Trimming at V came to 5 bases and at J to 5 bases, leaving 9 bases not matched to a gene. The CDR3 has 14 residues. Germline CDR1 SGHAT, CDR2 FQNNGV.

The chain carries TRBV10-3 and TRBJ1-5, with unresolved D. Germline V gene data show CDR1 as ENHRY and CDR2 as SYGVKD. Trimming pared 2 bases from V and 6 bases from J, leaving 11 bases between. This CDR3 comprises 14 residues. CDR3 residues: CAISENLGFQPQHF. CDR3 DNA sequence: TGTGCCATCAGTGAGAATCTAGGCTTTCAGCCCCAGCATTTT.